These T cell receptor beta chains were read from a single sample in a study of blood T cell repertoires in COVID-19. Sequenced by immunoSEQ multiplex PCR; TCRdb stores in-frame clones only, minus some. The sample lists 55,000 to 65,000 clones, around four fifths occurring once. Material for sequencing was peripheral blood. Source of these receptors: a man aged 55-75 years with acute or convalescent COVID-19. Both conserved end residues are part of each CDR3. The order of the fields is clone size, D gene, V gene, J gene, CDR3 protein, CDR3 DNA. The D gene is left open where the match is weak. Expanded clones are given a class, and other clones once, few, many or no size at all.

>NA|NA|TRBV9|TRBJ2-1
CASSPHFTDYNEQFF
TGTGCCAGCAGCCCACACTTTACTGACTATAATGAGCAGTTCTTC
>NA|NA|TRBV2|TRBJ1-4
CASSVGDRGEKLFF
TGTGCCAGCAGTGTAGGAGACCGCGGGGAAAAACTGTTTTTT
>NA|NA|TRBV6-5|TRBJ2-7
CASSRLVEQYF
TGTGCCAGCAGTAGACTAGTAGAGCAGTACTTC
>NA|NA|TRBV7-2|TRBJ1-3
CASSLGGGGGNTIYF
TGTGCCAGCAGCTTAGGCGGGGGGGGTGGAAACACCATATATTTT
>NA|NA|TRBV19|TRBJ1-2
CASTETGGPRGYTF
TGTGCCAGTACCGAAACGGGGGGCCCGAGGGGCTACACCTTC
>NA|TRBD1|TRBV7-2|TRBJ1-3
CASSLRRTGGSGNTIYF
TGTGCCAGCAGCTTACGCCGGACAGGGGGATCGGGAAACACCATATATTTT
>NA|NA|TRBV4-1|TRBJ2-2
CASSRAVSTGELFF
TGCGCCAGCAGCCGGGCCGTAAGCACCGGGGAGCTGTTTTTT
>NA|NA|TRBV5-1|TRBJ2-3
CASSFLEMGDTQYF
TGCGCCAGCAGCTTCCTCGAAATGGGCGATACGCAGTATTTT
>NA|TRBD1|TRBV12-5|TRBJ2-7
CASGPGTGGSYEQYF
TGTGCTAGTGGTCCGGGGACAGGGGGCTCCTACGAGCAGTACTTC
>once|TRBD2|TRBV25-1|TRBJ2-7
CASSGLSGGALEQYF
TGTGCCAGCAGTGGCCTAAGCGGGGGGGCCTTAGAGCAGTACTTC
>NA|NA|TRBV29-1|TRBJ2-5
CSVERDSVETQYF
TGCAGCGTAGAACGGGACTCTGTGGAGACCCAGTACTTC